This TCR beta chain was recorded in a study of EBV T-cell therapy then PD-1 blockade in nasopharyngeal carcinoma. Sequenced by immunoSEQ multiplex PCR; TCRdb stores in-frame clones only, minus some. The repertoire holds about 14,000 clones, with under 90% as singletons. Treatment denoted: AdE1-LMPpoly-expanded autologous EBV-specific T-cell therapy followed by anti-PD-1 nivolumab. Trimming took 8 bases from V and 3 from J, leaving 14 bases between them. The CDR3 contains 13 residues. Germline loops: CDR1 SNHLY, CDR2 FYNNEI. Concerning this clone: Its matching antigen is unknown.

This sequence was found in a man between 35 and 55 years old with nasopharyngeal carcinoma. The sample was CD8+ T cells from blood, taken around day 100 from a patient whose treatment included autologous EBV-specific T cells and nivolumab. The genes are TRBV2 and TRBJ2-7, with TRBD2 as a possible D gene (6 bases). CDR3 DNA sequence: TGTGCCAGCTTGCGGGACGATGGCTACGAGCAGTACTTC. Its translation: CASLRDDGYEQYF.